This is a list of T cell receptor beta chains from one sample in a study of blood T cell repertoires in COVID-19. TCRdb keeps only in-frame clones here, not all; method: immunoSEQ multiplex PCR. This table has 65,000 or so clones, about 88% appearing once. Sequencing was done on a sample of peripheral blood. The receptors here all came from a man in his sixties with acute or convalescent COVID-19. Both conserved end residues are part of each CDR3. D genes are given only for firm matches. Not all rows give a size; the values are once, few, many and, for expanded clones, a class.

v_call: TRBV7-9
j_call: TRBJ1-2
clone_size: NA
d_call: TRBD1
cdr3_aa: CASSRGLGQGAKGYTF
cdr3_nt: TGTGCCAGCAGCCGAGGCCTGGGACAGGGGGCGAAGGGCTACACCTTC

v_call: TRBV6-1
j_call: TRBJ1-4
clone_size: few
d_call: NA
cdr3_aa: CASSDHRGIEKLFF
cdr3_nt: TGTGCCAGCAGTGATCACCGGGGGATTGAAAAACTGTTTTTT

v_call: TRBV6-6
j_call: TRBJ2-5
clone_size: NA
d_call: NA
cdr3_aa: CASRGVGVQETQYF
cdr3_nt: TGTGCCAGCAGGGGTGTCGGGGTCCAAGAGACCCAGTACTTC

v_call: TRBV6-5
j_call: TRBJ2-7
clone_size: NA
d_call: NA
cdr3_aa: CASSYSSTLYEQYF
cdr3_nt: TGTGCCAGCAGTTACTCGAGTACCCTCTACGAGCAGTACTTC

v_call: TRBV5-1
j_call: TRBJ1-4
clone_size: NA
d_call: NA
cdr3_aa: CASSPIQGPNEKLFF
cdr3_nt: TGCGCCAGCAGCCCCATACAGGGCCCTAATGAAAAACTGTTTTTT

v_call: TRBV10-2
j_call: TRBJ1-4
clone_size: NA
d_call: TRBD1
cdr3_aa: CASIFYPLDRGNEKLFF
cdr3_nt: TGCGCCAGCATATTCTACCCCCTTGACAGGGGAAATGAAAAACTGTTTTTT

v_call: TRBV5-1
j_call: TRBJ2-1
clone_size: NA
d_call: NA
cdr3_aa: CASSLNSLMNEQFF
cdr3_nt: TGCGCCAGCAGCTTGAACTCCCTTATGAATGAGCAGTTCTTC

v_call: TRBV5-4
j_call: TRBJ2-1
clone_size: NA
d_call: TRBD1
cdr3_aa: CASSFKVGTGMNEQFF
cdr3_nt: TGTGCCAGCAGCTTTAAGGTGGGGACAGGGATGAATGAGCAGTTCTTC

v_call: TRBV19
j_call: TRBJ1-3
clone_size: NA
d_call: TRBD1
cdr3_aa: CASSIQGAKGNTIYF
cdr3_nt: TGTGCCAGTAGTATCCAGGGGGCAAAAGGAAACACCATATATTTT

v_call: TRBV5-1
j_call: TRBJ1-3
clone_size: NA
d_call: NA
cdr3_aa: CASSSGQGNTIYF
cdr3_nt: TGCGCCAGCAGCTCCGGACAGGGAAACACCATATATTTT

v_call: TRBV19
j_call: TRBJ2-7
clone_size: once
d_call: TRBD1
cdr3_aa: CASSDRGKSSYEQYF
cdr3_nt: TGTGCCAGTAGTGACAGGGGGAAAAGCTCCTACGAGCAGTACTTC

v_call: TRBV3-1/TRBV3-2
j_call: TRBJ1-1
clone_size: once
d_call: TRBD1
cdr3_aa: CASSHWGQLNTEAFF
cdr3_nt: TGTGCCAGCAGCCATTGGGGACAGTTGAACACTGAAGCTTTCTTT

v_call: TRBV3-1/TRBV3-2
j_call: TRBJ2-2
clone_size: NA
d_call: NA
cdr3_aa: CASSHRGIETGELFF
cdr3_nt: TGTGCCAGCAGCCACAGGGGAATAGAAACCGGGGAGCTGTTTTTT

v_call: TRBV2
j_call: TRBJ1-2
clone_size: NA
d_call: NA
cdr3_aa: CASRQGVGYTF
cdr3_nt: TGTGCCAGCAGGCAGGGCGTTGGCTACACCTTC

v_call: TRBV5-1
j_call: TRBJ2-1
clone_size: NA
d_call: NA
cdr3_aa: CASSPADSVFLYNEQFF
cdr3_nt: TGCGCCAGCAGCCCCGCAGACAGCGTGTTTCTTTACAATGAGCAGTTCTTC

v_call: TRBV11-2
j_call: TRBJ1-3
clone_size: once
d_call: NA
cdr3_aa: CASSLAGWGNTIYF
cdr3_nt: TGTGCCAGCAGCTTAGCAGGATGGGGAAACACCATATATTTT

v_call: TRBV5-1
j_call: TRBJ1-1
clone_size: NA
d_call: NA
cdr3_aa: CASSPGQKRAEAFF
cdr3_nt: TGCGCCAGCAGCCCCGGACAGAAAAGAGCTGAAGCTTTCTTT

v_call: TRBV6-6
j_call: TRBJ2-2
clone_size: once
d_call: NA
cdr3_aa: CASRAGALNTGELFF
cdr3_nt: TGTGCCAGCAGAGCAGGGGCCTTGAACACCGGGGAGCTGTTTTTT

v_call: TRBV19
j_call: TRBJ2-4
clone_size: NA
d_call: TRBD1
cdr3_aa: CASSTDSFTGGLAKNIQYF
cdr3_nt: TGTGCCAGTAGTACGGATTCGTTTACAGGGGGCTTAGCCAAAAACATTCAGTACTTC

v_call: TRBV2
j_call: TRBJ1-1
clone_size: few
d_call: NA
cdr3_aa: CASRKHNEAFF
cdr3_nt: TGTGCCAGCAGAAAACATAATGAAGCTTTCTTT

v_call: TRBV5-8
j_call: TRBJ2-2
clone_size: NA
d_call: NA
cdr3_aa: CASSLDGVRAGELFF
cdr3_nt: TGTGCCAGCAGCTTGGACGGGGTCCGCGCCGGGGAGCTGTTTTTT

v_call: TRBV3-1/TRBV3-2
j_call: TRBJ1-5
clone_size: NA
d_call: TRBD1
cdr3_aa: CASSRTGGGQSNQPQHF
cdr3_nt: TGTGCCAGCAGCCGTACAGGGGGCGGTCAGAGCAATCAGCCCCAGCATTTT

v_call: TRBV2
j_call: TRBJ1-1
clone_size: NA
d_call: NA
cdr3_aa: CASSDPGGMNTEAFF
cdr3_nt: TGTGCCAGCAGTGATCCTGGGGGCATGAACACTGAAGCTTTCTTT

v_call: TRBV19
j_call: TRBJ2-7
clone_size: NA
d_call: TRBD2
cdr3_aa: CASSPGTSGREQYF
cdr3_nt: TGTGCCAGTAGTCCCGGGACTAGCGGTAGGGAGCAGTACTTC

v_call: TRBV2
j_call: TRBJ2-5
clone_size: once
d_call: TRBD2
cdr3_aa: CASSLLAGGPETQYF
cdr3_nt: TGTGCCAGCAGTCTACTAGCGGGGGGGCCAGAGACCCAGTACTTC

v_call: TRBV7-2
j_call: TRBJ1-5
clone_size: NA
d_call: TRBD1
cdr3_aa: CASSLGGQGNQPQHF
cdr3_nt: TGTGCCAGCAGCTTAGGTGGACAGGGGAATCAGCCCCAGCATTTT

v_call: TRBV5-4
j_call: TRBJ2-1
clone_size: NA
d_call: NA
cdr3_aa: CASSPAGSYNEQFF
cdr3_nt: TGTGCCAGCAGCCCAGCAGGGTCCTACAATGAGCAGTTCTTC

v_call: TRBV5-1
j_call: TRBJ1-4
clone_size: NA
d_call: NA
cdr3_aa: CASSEWTSGRTNEKLFF
cdr3_nt: TGCGCCAGCAGCGAATGGACATCCGGAAGGACTAATGAAAAACTGTTTTTT

v_call: TRBV9
j_call: TRBJ1-6
clone_size: once
d_call: NA
cdr3_aa: CASSVRQDNSPLHF
cdr3_nt: TGTGCCAGCAGCGTAAGGCAGGATAACTCACCCCTCCACTTT

v_call: TRBV30
j_call: TRBJ1-6
clone_size: NA
d_call: NA
cdr3_aa: CAWGRGEHSNSPLHF
cdr3_nt: TGTGCCTGGGGGAGAGGTGAGCACTCCAATTCACCCCTCCACTTT

v_call: TRBV18
j_call: TRBJ2-5
clone_size: NA
d_call: TRBD1
cdr3_aa: CASSPTTGSKETQYF
cdr3_nt: TGTGCCAGCTCACCTACGACAGGGAGCAAAGAGACCCAGTACTTC

v_call: TRBV10-3
j_call: TRBJ1-5
clone_size: NA
d_call: TRBD1
cdr3_aa: CASGQEDQPQHF
cdr3_nt: TGTGCCAGCGGACAGGAGGATCAGCCCCAGCATTTT

v_call: TRBV3-1/TRBV3-2
j_call: TRBJ1-2
clone_size: NA
d_call: NA
cdr3_aa: CASSQGTLQIYTF
cdr3_nt: TGTGCCAGCAGCCAAGGGACACTGCAAATATACACCTTC

v_call: TRBV25-1
j_call: TRBJ1-2
clone_size: NA
d_call: NA
cdr3_aa: CASSESPSRGGYTF
cdr3_nt: TGTGCCAGCAGTGAGTCGCCATCTCGGGGAGGCTACACCTTC

v_call: TRBV19
j_call: TRBJ2-7
clone_size: NA
d_call: NA
cdr3_aa: CASSIRPGSGYYEQYF
cdr3_nt: TGTGCCAGTAGTATAAGGCCGGGATCGGGGTATTACGAGCAGTACTTC

v_call: TRBV14
j_call: TRBJ1-2
clone_size: once
d_call: TRBD1
cdr3_aa: CASSPIATGRGHGYTF
cdr3_nt: TGTGCCAGCAGCCCAATCGCGACAGGGCGTGGTCATGGCTACACCTTC

v_call: TRBV18
j_call: TRBJ2-2
clone_size: NA
d_call: TRBD1
cdr3_aa: CASSQLDRATGELFF
cdr3_nt: TGTGCCAGCTCACAACTGGACAGGGCCACCGGGGAGCTGTTTTTT

v_call: TRBV18
j_call: TRBJ2-1
clone_size: NA
d_call: NA
cdr3_aa: CASSLNNEQFF
cdr3_nt: TGTGCCAGCTCCCTTAACAATGAGCAGTTCTTC

v_call: TRBV6-2/TRBV6-3
j_call: TRBJ2-2
clone_size: NA
d_call: TRBD2
cdr3_aa: CASSYSTVLAGTNTGELFF
cdr3_nt: TGTGCCAGCAGTTACTCGACAGTTTTAGCGGGGACGAACACCGGGGAGCTGTTTTTT

v_call: TRBV13
j_call: TRBJ2-1
clone_size: NA
d_call: NA
cdr3_aa: CASSSARDSYNEQFF
cdr3_nt: TGTGCCAGCAGCTCCGCCCGGGACTCCTACAATGAGCAGTTCTTC

v_call: TRBV14
j_call: TRBJ1-3
clone_size: NA
d_call: NA
cdr3_aa: CATNRQAIISGNTIYF
cdr3_nt: TGTGCCACAAACCGACAGGCCATCATCTCTGGAAACACCATATATTTT

v_call: TRBV19
j_call: TRBJ1-4
clone_size: NA
d_call: NA
cdr3_aa: CASIRQGGETNEKLFF
cdr3_nt: TGTGCCAGTATCCGGCAGGGAGGTGAAACTAATGAAAAACTGTTTTTT

v_call: TRBV5-4
j_call: TRBJ2-7
clone_size: NA
d_call: TRBD1
cdr3_aa: CASSWDRGSYEQYF
cdr3_nt: TGTGCCAGCAGCTGGGACAGGGGGAGCTACGAGCAGTACTTC

v_call: TRBV12-2
j_call: TRBJ2-7
clone_size: NA
d_call: NA
cdr3_aa: CASRLGVYRESSYEQYF
cdr3_nt: TGTGCAAGTCGCTTAGGGGTTTACAGGGAAAGCTCCTACGAGCAGTACTTC

v_call: TRBV27
j_call: TRBJ2-1
clone_size: once
d_call: TRBD2
cdr3_aa: CASSSGLAGGRSYNEQFF
cdr3_nt: TGTGCCAGCAGTTCCGGACTAGCGGGGGGCCGATCTTACAATGAGCAGTTCTTC

v_call: TRBV4-1
j_call: TRBJ1-5
clone_size: NA
d_call: TRBD1
cdr3_aa: CASSQPDRESQPQHF
cdr3_nt: TGCGCCAGCAGCCAACCTGACAGGGAGAGTCAGCCCCAGCATTTT

v_call: TRBV19
j_call: TRBJ1-3
clone_size: NA
d_call: NA
cdr3_aa: CASSIRDGGGSGNTIYF
cdr3_nt: TGTGCCAGTAGTATCCGGGACGGCGGGGGCTCTGGAAACACCATATATTTT

v_call: TRBV27
j_call: TRBJ1-6
clone_size: NA
d_call: NA
cdr3_aa: CASSWGGTDNSPLHF
cdr3_nt: TGTGCCAGCAGTTGGGGAGGGACCGATAATTCACCCCTCCACTTT